The 13 T cell receptor beta chains below all came from one sample that was sequenced in a study of tumor T cells in aggressive B-cell lymphoma. This table comes from immunoSEQ multiplex PCR, and its TCRdb copy is limited to in-frame clones, with some not included. The data show approximately 4,200 clones, 91% seen once. The sequenced sample consisted of tumor tissue. All receptors derive from an adult with diffuse large B cell lymphoma.

The V call is TRBV7-6, the J call TRBJ2-2; D is ambiguous. This CDR3 is built from 12 residues. Germline V gene lookup returns CDR1 SGHVS and CDR2 FNYEAQ. V lost 6 bases and J 3 bases, leaving 5 bases between the germline ends. For the CDR3, the DNA is TGTGCCAGCAGTCCATACACCGGGGAGCTGTTTTTT. Translating gives CASSPYTGELFF.

This chain uses TRBV29-1 with TRBJ2-2; no clear D. Germline CDR1 SQVTM, CDR2 ANQGSEA. Between the trimmed V and J ends, which lost 4 bases and 9 bases, there was a span of 15 bases. The CDR3 spans 13 residues. The CDR3 bases are TGCAGCGTTGCCACTCCGGGTTACCGGGAGCTGTTTTTT. Residues: CSVATPGYRELFF.

The chain employs TRBV4-1 and TRBJ2-1; D gene uncertain. Germline CDR1 is MGHRA and CDR2 is YSYEKL. The CDR3 loop spans 15 amino acids. The germline V and J ends were trimmed by 0 bases and 4 bases, with 10 bases remaining between them. Written as DNA, the CDR3 is TGCGCCAGCAGCCAAGATACGGAGTGGTACAATGAGCAGTTCTTC. Its protein is CASSQDTEWYNEQFF.

J is TRBJ2-6 and V is TRBV9; D unclear. CDR1 SGDLS and CDR2 YYNGEE come from the germline V gene. The CDR3 runs 15 residues. Trimming cost V 0 bases and J 0 bases, with 4 bases left between them. The CDR3: CASSVAHSGANVLTF. CDR3 coding DNA: TGTGCCAGCAGCGTAGCCCACTCTGGGGCCAACGTCCTGACTTTC.

The chain is built from TRBV7-8 and TRBJ1-3, with 9 bases fitting TRBD1. V was pared by 5 bases and J by 7 bases, with 6 bases of the junction left unmatched. The CDR3 sequence is 14 residues long. CDR1 SGHVS and CDR2 FQNEAQ come from the germline V gene. DNA of the CDR3: TGTGCCAGCAGCCCTGAGGACAGGGGTAACACCATATATTTT. Amino acid sequence: CASSPEDRGNTIYF.

The gene calls are TRBV19 and TRBJ1-2; no definite D call. CDR1 is LNHDA and CDR2 is SQIVND in the germline V gene (reference sequence). The CDR3 has 12 residues. Trimming removed 10 bases from V and 2 bases from J, with 11 bases in between. CDR3 nucleotide sequence: TGTGCCACCCGGTTAGCGAACTATGGCTACACCTTC. It yields the protein CATRLANYGYTF.

This chain connects TRBV5-6 to TRBJ2-5; D gene ambiguous. This CDR3 spans 14 amino acids. The germline V gene encodes CDR1 SGHDT and CDR2 YYEEEE. The V and J ends lost 1 base and 1 base respectively, with 8 bases between them. The CDR3 nucleotides read TGTGCCAGCAGCTTGACCAGTTTCCAAGAGACCCAGTACTTC. This codes for CASSLTSFQETQYF.

The chain joins TRBV6-5 to TRBJ1-5; D gene uncertain. V shed 6 bases and J shed 4 bases, with 13 bases lying between them. The CDR3 covers 14 residues. Germline assignment: CDR1 MNHEY and CDR2 SVGAGI. CDR3 residues: CASSQSRGNQPQHF. CDR3 in DNA: TGTGCCAGCAGCCAGTCCCGGGGAAATCAGCCCCAGCATTTT.

The chain joins TRBV4-2 to TRBJ2-2; 15 bases fit TRBD2. CDR1 is LGHNA, CDR2 YNFKEQ, per germline. V gave up 2 bases and J gave up 5 bases; unmatched junction bases: 9. There are 19 residues in the CDR3. CDR3 nucleotide sequence: TGTGCCAGCAGCCAACCGGGGACTAGCGGGAGGACGAGGACCGGGGAGCTGTTTTTT. It encodes CASSQPGTSGRTRTGELFF.

The chain employs TRBV7-2 and TRBJ2-5; the D is unclear. CDR1 is SGHTA, CDR2 FQGNSA, per germline. V lost 5 bases, J lost 5 bases, and 9 bases lay in between. The CDR3 sequence is 12 residues long. The CDR3 sequence: CASSRVIETQYF. In DNA form, the CDR3 reads TGTGCCAGCAGCCGGGTAATCGAGACCCAGTACTTC.

J is TRBJ2-7 and V is TRBV28, with 10 positions matching TRBD1. The CDR3 covers 14 residues. The V segment lost 5 bases and the J segment 4 bases; nucleotides outside the gene matches: 5. The germline CDR1 and CDR2 sequences are MDHEN and SYDVKM. CDR3 nucleotide sequence: TGTGCCAGCAGTCCCGGGACAGGGGAGTACGAGCAGTACTTC. Residues: CASSPGTGEYEQYF.

The chain is built from TRBV7-9 and TRBJ2-5, with 9 bases matching TRBD2. This CDR3 comprises 14 residues. CDR1 and CDR2 (germline): SEHNR, FQNEAQ (reference sequence). After removal of 3 bases from V and 4 bases from J, the junction contained 3 bases not matched to a gene. The CDR3 spells CASSFAGGPETQYF. The DNA for the CDR3 is TGTGCCAGCAGCTTTGCGGGAGGGCCAGAGACCCAGTACTTC.

This chain links TRBV10-3 with TRBJ2-5, with 13 positions matching TRBD2. Per the germline V gene, CDR1 is ENHRY and CDR2 is SYGVKD. The CDR3 totals 14 residues. Trimming cost V 9 bases and J 2 bases; bases outside gene matches: 3. CDR3 residues: CAIRTSGGQETQYF. The CDR3 nucleotides are TGTGCCATAAGGACTAGCGGGGGACAAGAGACCCAGTACTTC.